This T cell receptor beta chain came from a study of neurological immune-mediated disorders. Study-level findings and limits: Expansion of TCR clones was greatest in HTLV-1-associated myelopathy and smallest in multiple sclerosis, where it fell below that of healthy controls.

This clonotype was counted ten times or more. What it binds is unknown. The cDNA was synthesized by 5'RACE incorporating 10-nucleotide random UMIs. Sequencing runs each yielded over 180 million TCR-beta sequences from 15-18 subjects. From the 5' RACE reads, TCRdb called clonotypes with MiXCR, one entry per CDR3 protein. The data hold around 48,000 distinct CDR3 sequences, with about a tenth observed a single time. V was shortened by 6 bases and J by 0 bases, with 13 bases between the two germline ends. Germline V gene lookup returns CDR1 SGHNT and CDR2 YENEEA. The length of the CDR3 is 15 residues. This sequence originates from a woman between 40 and 55 years old with HTLV-1-associated myelopathy (HAM/TSP). The V gene is TRBV11-3, the J gene TRBJ2-3; maybe TRBD2 (6 bases). Sequenced material: PBMCs. CDR3 residues: CASSRRAGSTDTQYF. CDR3 sequence (DNA): TGTGCCAGCAGTCGGAGAGCGGGCAGCACAGATACGCAGTATTTT.